Each of the 30 T cell receptor beta chains below was sequenced from the same sample in a study of control samples from healthy donors and cancer patients. Sequencing was performed with immunoSEQ multiplex PCR; in TCRdb, only in-frame clones are kept and a portion is missing. Here the sample spans approximately 130,000 clones, approximately 89% being singletons. The sequenced material came from blood. The receptors originated from a man in his 60s in good health.

This sequence joins TRBV19 and TRBJ2-3, with D perhaps being TRBD1 or TRBD2 (6 bases each). CDR1 and CDR2 from the germline V gene are LNHDA and SQIVND (reference sequence). Trimming shortened V by 1 base and J by 2 bases, and 13 bases separated the two germline ends. The CDR3 totals 16 residues. The CDR3 protein is CASSIAGASNTDTQYF. The CDR3 DNA is TGTGCCAGTAGTATAGCGGGGGCGTCTAACACAGATACGCAGTATTTT.

As concerns this clone: The sample holds other DNA sequences that translate to the same CDR3. The chain is built from TRBV5-6 and TRBJ2-3, with no clear D. V lost 0 bases, J lost 0 bases, and 8 bases lay in between. CDR3 length: 15 amino acids. CDR1 is SGHDT and CDR2 is YYEEEE in the germline V gene. The CDR3 region is CASSLGGLSTDTQYF. For the CDR3, the DNA is TGTGCCAGCAGCTTGGGTGGTCTGAGCACAGATACGCAGTATTTT.

This clone was seen once. The CDR3 region is CASSPYGQGATYEQYF. CDR3 sequence (DNA): TGTGCCAGCTCACCTTATGGACAGGGGGCTACCTACGAGCAGTACTTC. This rearrangement joins TRBV18 to TRBJ2-7; 11 bases are a match to TRBD1. J gave up 2 bases and V 3 bases, and 6 bases lay outside the gene matches. CDR1 KGHSH and CDR2 LQKENI come from the germline V gene. CDR3 length: 16 amino acids.

The rearrangement links TRBV11-2 to TRBJ2-1; D may be TRBD2 (5 bases). The length of the CDR3 is 15 residues. V was cut by 5 bases and J by 0 bases, with 11 bases left in between. Germline lookup yields CDR1 SGHAT and CDR2 FQNNGV. The CDR3 coding sequence is TGTGCCAGCAGCCGACTTCGGGGCTCCTACAATGAGCAGTTCTTC. Its protein product is CASSRLRGSYNEQFF.

The chain recombines TRBV2 with TRBJ1-2, with 7 bases fitting TRBD1. Unmatched junction bases numbered 4, after V lost 3 bases and J lost 6 bases. CDR1 is SNHLY, CDR2 FYNNEI, per germline. The CDR3 sequence is 13 residues long. The CDR3 DNA follows: TGTGCCAGCAGTGATACAGGGGTTCATGGCTACACCTTC. Protein sequence: CASSDTGVHGYTF.

The chain is built from TRBV24-1 and TRBJ1-5; the D is unclear. CDR1 and CDR2 (germline): KGHDR, SFDVKD. The CDR3 is made up of 13 amino acids. Trimming took off 4 bases at V and 10 bases at J, with 13 bases between the two ends. CDR3 DNA sequence: TGTGCCACCAGTGACCTTACATCGGGACCCCAGCATTTT. Encoded protein: CATSDLTSGPQHF.

The chain employs TRBV6-5 and TRBJ2-3; D gene unclear. Germline V gives CDR1 MNHEY, CDR2 SVGAGI. There are 12 residues in the CDR3. V lost 5 bases, J lost 6 bases, and 9 bases lay in between. CDR3 in DNA: TGTGCCAGCAGTAAACAGTGGGATACGCAGTATTTT. Amino acids: CASSKQWDTQYF.

The chain links TRBV6-6 to TRBJ2-2, with a weak D call TRBD1 (6 bases). The germline V gene has CDR1 MNHNY and CDR2 SVGAGI (reference sequence). The CDR3 loop spans 16 amino acids. Trimming cost V 7 bases and J 1 base, with 16 bases left between them. CDR3 loop: CASTFTVTGNTGELFF. CDR3 nucleotide sequence: TGTGCCAGCACCTTTACGGTGACAGGGAACACCGGGGAGCTGTTTTTT.

The chain has TRBV7-2 and TRBJ1-1; D might be TRBD1 (5 bases). V was shortened by 2 bases and J by 1 base, with 8 bases between the two germline ends. Per germline, CDR1 SGHTA and CDR2 FQGNSA. The CDR3 extends over 14 amino acids. CDR3 nucleotides: TGTGCCAGCAGCTTATGGGGGACGAACACTGAAGCTTTCTTT. Protein: CASSLWGTNTEAFF.

This clone was found a few times. The chain is built from TRBV28 and TRBJ1-3; no clear D gene. This CDR3 contains 15 residues. Trimming removed 7 bases from V and 0 bases from J, with 13 bases in between. The V gene's germline CDR1 is MDHEN and CDR2 SYDVKM. CDR3 DNA sequence: TGTGCCAGCAAAACGACGGCAAGCTCTGGAAACACCATATATTTT. Encoded protein: CASKTTASSGNTIYF.

J is TRBJ1-2 and V is TRBV15; 10 nucleotides agree with TRBD1. Germline CDR1 reads LNHNV; CDR2 reads YYDKDF (reference sequence). Trimming took 6 bases from V and 0 from J; bases not matched to a gene: 4. The CDR3 contains 15 residues. Here the CDR3 reads CATSRTGGANYGYTF. DNA of the CDR3: TGTGCCACCAGTAGGACAGGGGGAGCTAACTATGGCTACACCTTC.

The CDR3 region is CASSLLAGVTDTQYF. The CDR3 DNA reads TGTGCCAGCAGCTTACTAGCGGGGGTCACAGATACGCAGTATTTT. V is TRBV7-9 and J is TRBJ2-3; 10 bases map to TRBD2. There are 15 residues in the CDR3. Germline trimming cut 2 bases from V and 2 bases from J; bases unmatched to any gene: 1. CDR1 is SEHNR and CDR2 is FQNEAQ in the germline V gene (reference sequence).

The chain is built from TRBV2 and TRBJ1-2, with D hard to call. Trimming took off 6 bases at V and 3 bases at J, with 17 bases between the two ends. This CDR3 region has 15 residues. In germline, CDR1 is SNHLY, CDR2 FYNNEI. CDR3 nucleotide sequence: TGTGCCAGCAGCCGAGGTGCTGAGGTCTACTATGGCTACACCTTC. It codes for CASSRGAEVYYGYTF.

The CDR3 coding sequence is TGTGCCAGCAGTGAACTCGCGACAGGGGGTATTTCGCCCCAGCATTTT. This encodes CASSELATGGISPQHF. The chain joins TRBV6-1 to TRBJ1-5; 9 bases align to TRBD1. Losses at the gene ends were 2 bases for V and 9 bases for J; bases not matched to a gene: 11. The CDR3 is made up of 16 amino acids. CDR1 is MNHNS and CDR2 is SASEGT in the germline V gene.

V and J are TRBV6-5 and TRBJ2-7, with 7 nucleotides matching TRBD1. Trimming cost V 2 bases and J 2 bases; bases outside gene matches: 9. CDR1 is MNHEY and CDR2 is SVGAGI in the germline V gene. CDR3 size: 16 residues. The CDR3 protein is CASSYANTGAAYEQYF. The CDR3 DNA reads TGTGCCAGCAGTTACGCGAATACAGGGGCCGCCTACGAGCAGTACTTC.

The chain employs TRBV6-6 and TRBJ2-4; TRBD1 aligns across 8 bases. The V segment lost 6 bases and the J segment 6 bases; nucleotides outside the gene matches: 28. Germline lookup yields CDR1 MNHNY and CDR2 SVGAGI (reference sequence). CDR3 length: 21 residues. In DNA, the CDR3 is TGTGCCAGCAGCCAAAAGGCTCACCTTCCGGCGAATGAAGGACAGGGAAACATTCAGTACTTC. This gives the protein CASSQKAHLPANEGQGNIQYF.

CDR3 in DNA: TGTGCCAGCGGGACAGGACTCGTATCTGGAAACACCATATATTTT. Encoded protein: CASGTGLVSGNTIYF. The chain recombines TRBV6-6 with TRBJ1-3; 8 bases map to TRBD1. Per germline, CDR1 MNHNY and CDR2 SVGAGI (reference sequence). After removal of 8 bases from V and 1 base from J, the junction contained 7 bases not matched to a gene. The CDR3 runs to 15 residues.

The chain joins TRBV6-2 or TRBV6-3 to TRBJ1-5, with TRBD1 matching over 9 bases. The CDR3 sequence is 16 residues long. V shed 4 bases, J shed 7 bases, and the junction held 11 bases outside the gene matches. Germline CDR1 reads MNHEY; CDR2 reads SVGEGT. CDR3 loop: CASSSPGQGVEQPQHF. CDR3 DNA sequence: TGTGCCAGCAGTTCGCCGGGACAGGGTGTGGAGCAGCCCCAGCATTTT.

This chain joins TRBV18 and TRBJ2-3; no reliable D call. The germline gives CDR1 KGHSH, CDR2 LQKENI. Deletions cut 2 bases from V and 2 bases from J, with 8 bases between. This CDR3 contains 14 residues. This chain's CDR3 is CASSPGRNTDTQYF. In DNA form, the CDR3 reads TGTGCCAGCTCACCAGGCAGAAACACAGATACGCAGTATTTT.

The gene calls are TRBV3-1 (or the pseudogene TRBV3-2) and TRBJ2-7; D ambiguous. The ends were cut back, 5 bases at V and 2 bases at J, with 10 bases in the middle. The CDR3 extends over 13 amino acids. Germline CDR1 is LGHDT and CDR2 is YNNKEL (reference sequence). This CDR3 is CASSTDGPYEQYF. Written as DNA, the CDR3 is TGTGCCAGCAGCACGGATGGTCCCTACGAGCAGTACTTC.

The genes are TRBV28 and TRBJ1-2; 7 positions match TRBD1. Germline V gene data show CDR1 as MDHEN and CDR2 as SYDVKM. The CDR3 is made up of 14 amino acids. V trimming: 6 bases; J trimming: 0 bases; junction bases outside the gene matches: 4. CDR3 loop: CASRTGLSNYGYTF. The CDR3 nucleotides are TGTGCCAGCAGGACAGGGTTATCTAACTATGGCTACACCTTC.

The rearrangement links TRBV30 to TRBJ1-2, with D uncertain. The CDR3 sequence is 17 residues long. The germline CDR1 and CDR2 sequences are GTSNPN and SVGIG (reference sequence). V lost 3 bases to trimming and J lost 1 base, with 21 bases between them. This chain's CDR3 is CAWRTRPNRRVNYGYTF. As DNA, the CDR3 is TGTGCCTGGAGAACAAGGCCGAACCGGAGGGTTAACTATGGCTACACCTTC.

J is TRBJ2-6 and V is TRBV19; D call uncertain. V lost 5 bases, J lost 0 bases, and 11 bases lay in between. This CDR3 is 16 amino acids long. The V gene's germline CDR1 is LNHDA and CDR2 SQIVND (reference sequence). This chain's CDR3 is CASSFQAGSGANVLTF. The CDR3 DNA reads as TGTGCCAGTAGTTTCCAGGCCGGCTCTGGGGCCAACGTCCTGACTTTC.

The chain links TRBV3-1 (or the pseudogene TRBV3-2) to TRBJ2-3, with 11 bases lining up with TRBD2. The length of the CDR3 is 15 residues. The germline gives CDR1 LGHDT, CDR2 YNNKEL (reference sequence). Trimming cost V 3 bases and J 2 bases; bases outside gene matches: 1. DNA for the CDR3: TGTGCCAGCAGCCAGGGACTAGCGGCCACAGATACGCAGTATTTT. As protein: CASSQGLAATDTQYF.

The V and J genes are TRBV6-2 or TRBV6-3 and TRBJ2-7; D not resolved. The CDR3 runs to 12 residues. Trimming cost V 2 bases and J 5 bases, with 7 bases left between them. Germline V gene sequence: CDR1 MNHEY, CDR2 SVGEGT. CDR3 sequence: CASSYTQHEQYF. CDR3 DNA: TGTGCCAGCAGTTACACTCAACACGAGCAGTACTTC.

The chain recombines TRBV5-1 with TRBJ1-3; 8 positions agree with TRBD1. This CDR3 is 16 amino acids long. Trimming cost V 0 bases and J 0 bases; bases outside gene matches: 2. Germline V gene sequence: CDR1 SGHRS, CDR2 YFSETQ. CDR3 amino acids: CASSLDRGDSGNTIYF. For the CDR3, the DNA is TGCGCCAGCAGCTTGGACAGGGGGGACTCTGGAAACACCATATATTTT.

The V and J genes are TRBV7-3 and TRBJ2-1; the D gene could be TRBD1 or TRBD2 (5 bases each). Trimming took off 5 bases at V and 12 bases at J, with 14 bases between the two ends. This CDR3 has 12 amino acids. Germline lookup yields CDR1 SGHTA and CDR2 FQGTGA. The DNA of the CDR3 is TGTGCCAGCAGCCAAGTGCTGGGACCGCAGTTCTTC. Translated: CASSQVLGPQFF.

This clone has a single count. The chain's CDR3 is CAIRADRVQQYF. CDR3 bases: TGTGCCATCAGGGCGGACAGGGTCCAGCAGTACTTC. This rearrangement joins TRBV10-3 to TRBJ2-7; 8 bases are shared with TRBD1. J was trimmed by 8 bases and V by 6 bases; bases with no gene match: 6. In germline, CDR1 is ENHRY, CDR2 SYGVKD. This CDR3 comprises 12 residues.

This clone appeared once. The rearrangement links TRBV24-1 to TRBJ2-1, with TRBD1 identical over 8 bases. V lost 1 base, J lost 6 bases, and 7 bases stayed unmatched. The length of the CDR3 is 16 residues. Germline CDR1 KGHDR, CDR2 SFDVKD. CDR3 loop: CATSDFAGQAFNEQFF. Written as DNA, the CDR3 is TGTGCCACCAGTGATTTCGCGGGACAGGCCTTCAATGAGCAGTTCTTC.

This clone has only one observation. The CDR3 reads CASSEQGAVYEQYF. CDR3 nucleotides: TGTGCCAGCAGCGAACAGGGGGCGGTCTACGAGCAGTACTTC. V and J are TRBV6-4 and TRBJ2-7; 9 positions match TRBD1. Germline V gene sequence: CDR1 MRHNA, CDR2 SNTAGT. The CDR3 has 14 amino acids. V lost 6 bases, J lost 3 bases, and 6 bases stayed unmatched.